These 30 T cell receptor beta chains share one sample of origin, sequenced in a study of cytomegalovirus exposure and HLA in healthy donors. With 60 Vbeta and 13 Jbeta primers, the PCR was carried out. Only in-frame clones appear in the TCRdb table, and some are missing; sequencing was by immunoSEQ multiplex PCR. The table includes roughly 150,000 clones, over 60% detected once. Sequencing input: PBMCs. All receptors derive from a young woman in good health and CMV-seropositive.

The genes are TRBV6-5 and TRBJ2-3; D perhaps matches TRBD2 (6 bases). V dropped 4 bases and J dropped 0 bases, with 11 bases sitting between them. Germline-derived CDR1 and CDR2 are MNHEY and SVGAGI. The CDR3 runs 15 residues. This chain's CDR3 is CASSWSGTSTDTQYF. The CDR3 region has the DNA TGTGCCAGCAGTTGGTCCGGGACTAGCACAGATACGCAGTATTTT.

The chain carries TRBV10-1 and TRBJ2-3; 9 nucleotides agree with TRBD2. Germline V lookup: CDR1 WNHNN, CDR2 SYGVQD (reference sequence). The V gene end was trimmed by 5 bases and the J gene end by 1 base; junction bases not matched to a gene: 1. The CDR3 sequence is 14 residues long. The CDR3 spells CASSKREGTDTQYF. CDR3 sequence (DNA): TGCGCCAGCAGTAAGCGGGAGGGCACAGATACGCAGTATTTT.

The chain employs TRBV18 and TRBJ2-3, with 7 bases matching TRBD2. Germline V CDR1 and CDR2: KGHSH, LQKENI. CDR3 size: 15 residues. J was trimmed by 4 bases and V by 0 bases; bases with no gene match: 4. CDR3 DNA sequence: TGTGCCAGCTCACCACCGCGGGGGACGGCAGATACGCAGTATTTT. Translation: CASSPPRGTADTQYF.

This clone was counted only a few times. The chain is built from TRBV10-1 and TRBJ2-2, with 11 bases identical to TRBD2. Germline V gene sequence: CDR1 WNHNN, CDR2 SYGVQD (reference sequence). This CDR3 region has 15 residues. V shed 6 bases and J 8 bases; nucleotides not matched to a gene: 8. The CDR3 sequence is CASSPGLAVGGELFF. In DNA form, the CDR3 reads TGCGCCAGCAGCCCGGGACTAGCGGTGGGGGGGGAGCTGTTTTTT.

The chain recombines TRBV5-4 with TRBJ2-2; 9 nucleotides agree with TRBD2. J lost 3 bases, V lost 0 bases, and 9 bases had no gene match. The germline V gene encodes CDR1 SGHNT and CDR2 YYREEE (reference sequence). This CDR3 region has 18 residues. In DNA form, the CDR3 reads TGTGCCAGCAGCTTGGGAGGAGCGGGGGGAGCTTACACCGGGGAGCTGTTTTTT. It translates to CASSLGGAGGAYTGELFF. Filled out from reference TRBV5-4 and TRBJ2-2, the complete variable domain reads ETGVTQSPTHLIKTRGQQVTLRCSSQSGHNTVSWYQQALGQGPQFIFQYYREEENGRGNFPPRFSGLQFPNYSSELNVNALELDDSALYLCASSLGGAGGAYTGELFFGEGSRLTVL.

The CDR3, as DNA: TGTGCCTGGAGTCAGGCGCGCGGCTACACCTTC. This gives the protein CAWSQARGYTF. The chain has TRBV30 and TRBJ1-2; no clear D gene. The CDR3 covers 11 residues. Germline-derived CDR1 and CDR2 are GTSNPN and SVGIG (reference sequence). V lost 2 bases to trimming and J lost 8 bases, with 9 bases between them.

The chain's CDR3 is CASQKTGTGAFPNEKLFF. The CDR3 region has the DNA TGTGCCAGTCAAAAAACCGGGACAGGGGCCTTTCCAAATGAAAAACTGTTTTTT. The chain recombines TRBV19 with TRBJ1-4; the match to TRBD1 covers 10 bases. CDR3 size: 18 residues. Trimming removed 8 bases from V and 5 bases from J; junction bases left unmatched: 17. Germline CDR1 reads LNHDA; CDR2 reads SQIVND (reference sequence).

This clone was counted only a few times. This rearrangement joins TRBV9 to TRBJ1-1; D gene unclear. Germline CDR1 SGDLS, CDR2 YYNGEE. V was cut by 0 bases and J by 3 bases, with 9 bases left in between. This CDR3 has 14 amino acids. The DNA for the CDR3 is TGTGCCAGCAGCGTAGAGGCGGGTTACACTGAAGCTTTCTTT. The encoded protein is CASSVEAGYTEAFF.

V gene TRBV30 combines with J gene TRBJ2-3; a possible D gene is TRBD2 (5 bases). The germline CDR1 and CDR2 sequences are GTSNPN and SVGIG (reference sequence). The CDR3 is 14 residues long. Trimming took 1 base from V and 2 from J, leaving 10 bases between them. CDR3 amino acids: CAWSGRALTDTQYF. DNA of the CDR3: TGTGCCTGGAGTGGGCGGGCCCTCACAGATACGCAGTATTTT.

The chain employs TRBV7-8 and TRBJ2-7; 8 nucleotides line up with TRBD1. J lost 2 bases, V lost 3 bases, and 6 bases had no gene match. The CDR3 spans 15 residues. The germline CDR1 and CDR2 sequences are SGHVS and FQNEAQ. The CDR3: CASSFSTGDTYEQYF. The CDR3 DNA reads as TGTGCCAGCAGCTTTTCGACAGGGGACACCTACGAGCAGTACTTC.

The chain links TRBV7-2 to TRBJ1-1; TRBD1 matches at 9 bases. Germline CDR1 reads SGHTA; CDR2 reads FQGNSA. The CDR3 consists of 13 residues. Losses at the gene ends were 5 bases for V and 11 bases for J; bases not matched to a gene: 9. The CDR3 DNA is TGTGCCAGCAGCATCTCCGGGACAGGGAGGGCTTTCTTT. It codes for CASSISGTGRAFF. Looking up the rest from reference TRBV7-2 and TRBJ1-1 gives the full variable domain: GAGVSQSPSNKVTEKGKDVELRCDPISGHTALYWYRQSLGQGLEFLIYFQGNSAPDKSGLPSDRFSAERTGGSVSTLTIQRTQQEDSAVYLCASSISGTGRAFFGQGTRLTVV.

This clone was picked up one time. The V and J genes are TRBV9 and TRBJ1-6; D gene uncertain. Trimming took 0 bases from V and 10 from J, leaving 8 bases between them. This CDR3 is 13 amino acids long. CDR1 and CDR2 (germline): SGDLS, YYNGEE. The CDR3 here is CASSVERASPLHF. In nucleotides, the CDR3 is TGTGCCAGCAGCGTAGAGAGGGCCTCACCCCTCCACTTT.

The chain is built from TRBV9 and TRBJ1-1; D perhaps matches TRBD1 (5 bases). The germline CDR1 and CDR2 sequences are SGDLS and YYNGEE. V lost 0 bases, J lost 5 bases, and 14 bases lay in between. This CDR3 is 15 amino acids long. CDR3 in DNA: TGTGCCAGCAGCGTAGCCCAGTCGGGGGGAACTGAAGCTTTCTTT. This encodes CASSVAQSGGTEAFF.

The chain links TRBV4-1 to TRBJ1-6; tentative D call: TRBD1 (5 bases). The CDR3 is 14 amino acids. Germline values: CDR1 MGHRA, CDR2 YSYEKL. Trimming stripped 1 base from V and 10 bases from J, with 11 bases between. Here the CDR3 DNA reads TGCGCCAGCAGCCAAGTCGGGGGTTCGTCACCCCTCCACTTT. It translates to CASSQVGGSSPLHF.

This sequence joins TRBV30 and TRBJ1-1; D unclear. Trimming took off 0 bases at V and 8 bases at J, with 13 bases between the two ends. Looked up from germline, CDR1 is GTSNPN and CDR2 is SVGIG (reference sequence). There are 13 residues in the CDR3. CDR3 bases: TGTGCCTGGAGTGTACGTAGGGAGGGCGAAGCTTTCTTT. Translation gives CAWSVRREGEAFF.

The chain joins TRBV27 to TRBJ1-6; TRBD1 is a possible D gene (5 bases). This CDR3 has 15 amino acids. Between the trimmed V and J ends, which lost 6 bases and 8 bases, there was a span of 17 bases. The germline gives CDR1 MNHEY, CDR2 SMNVEV (reference sequence). The DNA for the CDR3 is TGTGCCAGCAGACCCGGCGGGGCTGATCATTCACCCCTCCACTTT. This gives the protein CASRPGGADHSPLHF.

The V gene is TRBV9, the J gene TRBJ2-1; TRBD2 might be the D (5 bases). Per germline, CDR1 SGDLS and CDR2 YYNGEE. Trimming removed 0 bases at V and 10 bases at J, with 11 bases between. The CDR3 spans 13 residues. CDR3 nucleotide sequence: TGTGCCAGCAGCGTAGTTCATCCGGGAGAGCAGTTCTTC. Translation gives CASSVVHPGEQFF.

Only a few counts were recorded for this clone. The V call is TRBV4-2, the J call TRBJ2-7; 8 nucleotides match TRBD2. Germline loops: CDR1 LGHNA, CDR2 YNFKEQ. V lost 0 bases to trimming and J lost 0 bases; unmatched junction nucleotides: 1. The CDR3 runs to 15 residues. In DNA form, the CDR3 reads TGTGCCAGCAGCCAAGACCGGGGGGGCTCCTACGAGCAGTACTTC. Translation gives CASSQDRGGSYEQYF.

This clone has only a few counts. The V gene is TRBV7-3, the J gene TRBJ1-1, with D possibly matching TRBD1 (5 bases). Germline V gene data show CDR1 as SGHTA and CDR2 as FQGTGA. The CDR3 totals 13 residues. V lost 5 bases, J lost 1 base, and 8 bases lay in between. CDR3 nucleotide sequence: TGTGCCAGCAGCGCGACAGCGAACACTGAAGCTTTCTTT. Protein: CASSATANTEAFF. The complete variable domain, with remaining parts taken from reference TRBV7-3 and TRBJ1-1, reads GAGVSQTPSNKVTEKGKYVELRCDPISGHTALYWYRQSLGQGPEFLIYFQGTGAADDSGLPNDRFFAVRPEGSVSTLKIQRTERGDSAVYLCASSATANTEAFFGQGTRLTVV.

This chain links TRBV11-2 with TRBJ1-4; 7 bases align to TRBD1. The junction had 7 bases not matched to a gene; V was cut back by 5 bases and J by 7 bases. Germline V gene data show CDR1 as SGHAT and CDR2 as FQNNGV. The CDR3 has 14 amino acids. CDR3 in DNA: TGTGCCAGCAGCCCCCGGGACAGTGGTGAAAAACTGTTTTTT. Translated: CASSPRDSGEKLFF. Supplemented by reference TRBV11-2 and TRBJ1-4, the full variable domain reads EAGVAQSPRYKIIEKRQSVAFWCNPISGHATLYWYQQILGQGPKLLIQFQNNGVVDDSQLPKDRFSAERLKGVDSTLKIQPAKLEDSAVYLCASSPRDSGEKLFFGSGTQLSVL.

This clone was recorded a few times. At one end, the junction sequence differs from germline, possibly due to a read error. The chain links TRBV6-5 to TRBJ1-6; no definite D call. Germline CDR1 and CDR2: MNHEY and SVGAGI. This CDR3 is built from 14 residues. The CDR3 DNA sequence: TGTGCCAGCAAAAAACCGGTTGACAATTCCCCCCTCCACTTT. It translates to CASKKPVDNSPLHF.

The genes are TRBV18 and TRBJ1-2, with a tentative D call TRBD1 (6 bases). Trimming cost V 4 bases and J 4 bases, with 13 bases left between them. CDR1 is KGHSH and CDR2 is LQKENI in the germline V gene. The length of the CDR3 is 14 residues. The DNA for the CDR3 is TGTGCCAGCTCACAACAGGGATTCGGCTATGGCTACACCTTC. It translates to CASSQQGFGYGYTF.

The genes are TRBV29-1 and TRBJ1-2; D is ambiguous. Trimming removed 3 bases from V and 7 bases from J, with 12 bases in between. CDR1 is SQVTM, CDR2 ANQGSEA, per germline. The CDR3 consists of 12 residues. CDR3 in DNA: TGCAGCGTTGATCTTCAGGAGGGTGGCTACACCTTC. The encoded protein is CSVDLQEGGYTF.

V and J are TRBV5-1 and TRBJ2-7; tentative D call: TRBD1 (6 bases). The CDR3 has 15 residues. Germline CDR1 and CDR2: SGHRS and YFSETQ. Trimming stripped 0 bases from V and 7 bases from J, with 17 bases between. The CDR3 spells CASSLGTLKQGEQYF. In DNA form, the CDR3 reads TGCGCCAGCAGCTTGGGTACCCTAAAACAGGGTGAGCAGTACTTC. Filled out from reference TRBV5-1 and TRBJ2-7, the complete variable domain reads KAGVTQTPRYLIKTRGQQVTLSCSPISGHRSVSWYQQTPGQGLQFLFEYFSETQRNKGNFPGRFSGRQFSNSRSEMNVSTLELGDSALYLCASSLGTLKQGEQYFGPGTRLTVT.

The gene calls are TRBV7-9 and TRBJ1-1; possible D gene TRBD1, 6 bases. The CDR3 runs 13 residues. From germline, CDR1 is SEHNR and CDR2 FQNEAQ (reference sequence). V was clipped by 1 base and J by 5 bases, with 8 bases between them. The chain's CDR3 is CASSLEGGTEAFF. DNA of the CDR3: TGTGCCAGCAGCTTAGAGGGGGGGACTGAAGCTTTCTTT.

Points on this clone: The junction and the germline gene differ at one end; a read error may be behind it. The gene calls are TRBV30 and TRBJ2-4; D perhaps matches TRBD2 (6 bases). This CDR3 spans 14 amino acids. The germline gives CDR1 GTSNPN, CDR2 SVGIG (reference sequence). CDR3 in amino acids: CAWSVGGAQNTQYF. The DNA for the CDR3 is TGTGCCTGGAGTGTGGGGGGAGCCCAAAACACTCAGTACTTC.

The rearrangement links TRBV5-1 to TRBJ2-7; perhaps TRBD1 as D (5 bases). Trimming shortened V by 0 bases and J by 6 bases, and 13 bases separated the two germline ends. Germline V gives CDR1 SGHRS, CDR2 YFSETQ. This CDR3 spans 14 amino acids. The CDR3 nucleotides read TGCGCCAGCAGCTTGGATGGGGCGCCGGGCGAGCAGTACTTC. Protein product: CASSLDGAPGEQYF.

Only a few counts were recorded for this clone. This chain links TRBV29-1 with TRBJ1-2; no clear D. CDR1 and CDR2 from the germline V gene are SQVTM and ANQGSEA. CDR3 length: 11 amino acids. The ends were cut back, 7 bases at V and 7 bases at J, with 13 bases in the middle. This CDR3 reads CSGTNFGGYTF. The CDR3, as DNA: TGCAGCGGAACTAACTTTGGTGGCTACACCTTC.

The chain employs TRBV18 and TRBJ2-3; possibly TRBD1 for D (6 bases). Trimming took off 0 bases at V and 3 bases at J, with 13 bases between the two ends. The CDR3 runs to 16 residues. Germline lookup yields CDR1 KGHSH and CDR2 LQKENI. As DNA, the CDR3 is TGTGCCAGCTCACCACCCCAGGGGAAGAGGACAGATACGCAGTATTTT. Its protein is CASSPPQGKRTDTQYF.

This clone showed up just once. The chain combines TRBV13 with TRBJ2-5; 9 bases agree with TRBD1. The DNA end favors TRBJ2-7, so the J call may be wrong. CDR1 is PRHDT and CDR2 is FYEKMQ in the germline V gene (reference sequence). This CDR3 is built from 15 residues. For the CDR3, the DNA is TGTGCCAGCAGCGCCGGACAGGGGCTTGCCTACGAGCAGTACTTC. Its translation: CASSAGQGLAYEQYF.